The rows below give T cell receptor beta chains drawn from one sample of a study of T cell repertoires in cytomegalovirus infection. TCRdb independently ran MiXCR on the reads; one entry per CDR3 protein. The repertoire includes around 550,000 distinct CDR3 sequences, less than 30% of them detected once, and less than 15% sits in the top ten. The specimen was PBMCs. The receptor set was obtained from a human donor in good health (CMV status not recorded). Some clones in this sample may be carry-over from other donors' samples. CDR3s include the opening cysteine and the closing phenylalanine or tryptophan. Each record gives: J gene, D gene, V gene, clone size, CDR3 DNA, CDR3 protein. D genes are given only for firm matches. Some rows mark clone size as missing; the rest say once, few, many or name a class of expanded clone.

TRBJ2-6 NA TRBV29-1 few TGCAGCGTTGAAGGGCCCAAAGACTCTGGGGCCAACGTCCTGACTTTC CSVEGPKDSGANVLTF
TRBJ1-6 NA TRBV30 NA TGTGCCTCTACAGCGAGCTCCTATAATTCACCCCTCCACTTT CASTASSYNSPLHF
TRBJ2-5 NA TRBV6-6 many TGTGCCACCAATAACGATGCAGGGTTCCTTGGGGCCCAGTACTTC CATNNDAGFLGAQYF
TRBJ2-5 NA TRBV7-2 few TGTGCCAGCAGCCTTAGTTTGCGGGATGTTGGAGAGACCCAGTACTTC CASSLSLRDVGETQYF
TRBJ2-5 NA TRBV9 few TGTGCCAGCAGCGCTCTAGGCGGAAACCAAGAGACCCAGTACTTC CASSALGGNQETQYF
TRBJ2-1 TRBD2 TRBV6-2/TRBV6-3 NA TGTGCCAGCAGCCACCCCACTAGCGGGAGGAATGAGCAGTTCTTC CASSHPTSGRNEQFF
TRBJ1-2 NA TRBV4-3 NA TGCGCCAGCAGCCAAGGAGGGGGTTGGCAGGAATTGGATGGCTACACCTTC CASSQGGGWQELDGYTF
TRBJ1-4 NA TRBV6-5 NA TGTGCCAGCAGTTACCTAGGCAATGAAAAACTGTTTTTT CASSYLGNEKLFF
TRBJ2-1 NA TRBV7-6 NA TGTGCCAGCAGCTTAGCGGCGGCTAGCTCCTACAATGAGCAGTTCTTC CASSLAAASSYNEQFF
TRBJ2-5 NA TRBV7-8 NA TGTGCCAGCAGCCCTTCCCAGCGGAGATTGGGGGAGACCCAGTACTTC CASSPSQRRLGETQYF
TRBJ2-1 TRBD1 TRBV7-8 many TGTGCCAGCAGACGCGACAGGGGACGGGTGTACAATGAGCAGTTCTTC CASRRDRGRVYNEQFF
TRBJ2-7 TRBD2 TRBV7-9 NA TGTGCCAGCAGTCTTAGCGGGAAGTCCTACGAGCAGTACTTC CASSLSGKSYEQYF
TRBJ2-5 TRBD2 TRBV29-1 NA TGCAGCGTCCGCAGTGGCGGGAGAGAGACCCAGTACTTC CSVRSGGRETQYF
TRBJ2-3 TRBD2 TRBV24-1 NA TGTGCCACCAGTGATCCGGGACTAGACGCAGATACGCAGTATTTT CATSDPGLDADTQYF
TRBJ2-3 TRBD1 TRBV6-1 NA TGTGCCAGCAGACAGGGGATGACAGATACGCAGTATTTT CASRQGMTDTQYF
TRBJ2-1 NA TRBV7-9 NA TGTGCCAGCAGCTTCGGAGGGAACGATGAGCAGTTCTTC CASSFGGNDEQFF
TRBJ1-5 TRBD1 TRBV6-1 few TGTGCCAGCAGGACGGGACAGAGCAATCAGCCCCAGCATTTT CASRTGQSNQPQHF
TRBJ1-5 NA TRBV20-1 NA TGCAGTGCGAGGGGGGTAGGTAATCAGCCCCAGCATTTT CSARGVGNQPQHF
TRBJ2-7 NA TRBV20-1 NA TGCAGTGCTAAAACGGGAGAGATTAACGAGCAGTACTTC CSAKTGEINEQYF
TRBJ1-1 NA TRBV7-2 NA TGTGCCAGCAGCTTATACGGGGGGCAAGCTTTCTTT CASSLYGGQAFF
TRBJ2-1 TRBD1 TRBV6-5 few TGTGCCAGCAGTTACACGCCAACCACGACAGGGATCGGATCCTACAATGAGCAGTTCTTC CASSYTPTTTGIGSYNEQFF
TRBJ2-7 TRBD2 TRBV6-5 few TGTGCCAGCACCTTCGTAGCGGGGGGGAAGCAGTACTTC CASTFVAGGKQYF
TRBJ2-1 NA TRBV6-5 few TGTGCCAGCAATAAACCTGGGGGAGAAGAGCAGTTCTTC CASNKPGGEEQFF
TRBJ2-3 NA TRBV7-2 NA TGTGCCAGCAGCTTAGTTGTCAGGGATACGCAGTATTTT CASSLVVRDTQYF
TRBJ1-6 NA TRBV6-1 few TGTGCCAGCAGTGAGTGGGGGGAGGCTGGTTCACCCCTCCACTTT CASSEWGEAGSPLHF
TRBJ2-5 NA TRBV28 NA TGTGCCAGCAGTTTATTTCGCACACCACTAACAGGTCAAGAGACCCAGTACTTC CASSLFRTPLTGQETQYF
TRBJ2-3 TRBD2 TRBV28 few TGTGCCACCGAGCGGGGGACAGATACGCAGTATTTT CATERGTDTQYF